This T cell receptor beta chain was found in a study of cytomegalovirus exposure and HLA in healthy donors. Findings and limits, study-wide: As was reported, the classifier diagnosed cytomegalovirus status with high specificity and sensitivity.

Comment on this clone: Antigen specificity is unknown.

Sequenced by immunoSEQ multiplex PCR; TCRdb stores in-frame clones only, minus some. Among about 130,000 clones listed, roughly 90% were seen once. Unmatched junction bases numbered 3, after V lost 2 bases and J lost 0 bases. The germline gives CDR1 SGHDT, CDR2 YYEEEE. This CDR3 spans 18 amino acids. This chain joins TRBV5-6 and TRBJ2-2, with 14 bases fitting TRBD2. This clonotype originated in a man aged 25-45 years in good health and CMV-seronegative. The sample consisted of PBMCs. The CDR3 sequence: CASSFRTSGRSNTGELFF. The CDR3, as DNA: TGTGCCAGCAGCTTTAGGACTAGCGGGAGGTCGAACACCGGGGAGCTGTTTTTT.